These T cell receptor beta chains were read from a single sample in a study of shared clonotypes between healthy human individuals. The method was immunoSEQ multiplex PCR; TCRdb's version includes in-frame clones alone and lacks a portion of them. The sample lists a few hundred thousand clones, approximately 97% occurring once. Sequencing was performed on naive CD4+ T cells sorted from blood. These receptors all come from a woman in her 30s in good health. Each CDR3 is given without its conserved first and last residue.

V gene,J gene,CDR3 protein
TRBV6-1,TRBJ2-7,ASSDVFLQGAGGQY
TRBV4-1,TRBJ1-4,ASSQILGLNEKLF
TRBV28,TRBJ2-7,ASSTMGTIHEQY
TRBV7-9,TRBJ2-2,ASSLADGFGGTGELF
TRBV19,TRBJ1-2,ASSGQASYGYT
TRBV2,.,ASSGGVTYEQY
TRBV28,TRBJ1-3,ASSQDVRGKAGNTIY
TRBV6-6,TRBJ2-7,ASMALAGANYEQY
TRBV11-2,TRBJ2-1,ASSLSSFRDLYNEQF
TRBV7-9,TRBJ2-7,ASSRGSGAYEQY
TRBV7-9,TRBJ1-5,ASSFGGELYSNQPQH
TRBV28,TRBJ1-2,ASSLDRANYGYT
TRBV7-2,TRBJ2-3,ASSSRLAGDADTQY
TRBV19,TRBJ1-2,ASTFPRAYGYT
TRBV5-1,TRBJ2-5,ASSLAGFGGETQY
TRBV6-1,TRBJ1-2,ASMRDTANYGYT
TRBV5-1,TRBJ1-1,ASSFLGAEAEAF
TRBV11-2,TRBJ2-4,ASSFQGAKNIQY
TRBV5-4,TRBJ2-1,ASSSVTGTHYNEQF
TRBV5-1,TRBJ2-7,ASSLDGGRDEQY
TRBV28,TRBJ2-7,ASGRDGYYEQY
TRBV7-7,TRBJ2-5,ASSAGTSVQETQY
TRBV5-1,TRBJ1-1,ASSLGVWTWNTEAF
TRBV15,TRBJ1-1,ATSRDRGHTEAF
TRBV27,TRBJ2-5,ASSSSVLKTQY
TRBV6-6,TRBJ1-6,ASSPRGTYNSPLH
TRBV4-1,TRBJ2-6,ASSRTRASGRAGANVLT
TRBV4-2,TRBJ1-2,ASSQGGHRDNYGYT
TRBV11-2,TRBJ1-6,ASSHGQVPNNSPLH
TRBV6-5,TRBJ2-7,ASSYRDRGAYEQY
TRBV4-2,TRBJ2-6,ASSQVGTALSGANVLT
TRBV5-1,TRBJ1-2,ASSLIQGTLYGYT
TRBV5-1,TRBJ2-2,ASSLIEKNTGELF
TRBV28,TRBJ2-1,ASSLAGAYEQF
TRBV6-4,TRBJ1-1,ASRFTGSNEAF
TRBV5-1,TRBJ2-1,ASSWGLAGSYNEQF
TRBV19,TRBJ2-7,ASSDTGGGDEQY
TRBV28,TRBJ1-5,ASRPGANQPQH
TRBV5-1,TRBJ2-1,ASSLAEGAYNEQF
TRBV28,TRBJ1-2,ASRDSNYGYT